Sequencing of this TCR beta chain was carried out in a study of blood T cell repertoires in COVID-19. In the study overall: The origin of the acute and convalescent COVID-19 samples was the United States, Italy and Spain.

Germline CDR1 is KGHSH and CDR2 is LQKENI. The CDR3 contains 15 residues. Trimming stripped 2 bases from V and 9 bases from J, with 17 bases between. Seattle participants joined during active infection and were tracked over time. Measured with immunoSEQ multiplex PCR; TCRdb has only the in-frame clones, and not every one. Of some 200,000 clones detected, 81% appear once; the ten largest clones hold 9.5% to 11%. The sequence derives from a woman between 40 and 50 years old with COVID-19, enrolled during active disease. V and J are TRBV18 and TRBJ2-1; no reliable D call. Sequences were obtained from peripheral blood. The CDR3 loop reads CASSPSQAGNGEQFF. The CDR3 nucleotides read TGTGCCAGCTCACCATCCCAAGCAGGCAATGGTGAGCAGTTCTTC.